These T cell receptor beta chains were read from a single sample in a study of OX40 agonist ivuxolimab in advanced cancers. Repertoires were generated with immunoSEQ multiplex PCR, while TCRdb's copy carries only in-frame clones and drops some. This repertoire shows approximately 79,000 clones, 92% found once; its top ten account for less than 10%. Source: CD4+ or CD8+ T cells sorted from blood, taken in a trial of the OX40 agonist ivuxolimab. These receptors all stem from an adult with an advanced solid tumor such as melanoma, head and neck, liver or kidney cancer. Each CDR3 is given with its conserved first and last residue. The D gene is left open where the match is weak.

TRBV4-1,TRBJ2-7,-,CASSQTEWADYEQYF,TGCGCCAGCAGCCAGACGGAGTGGGCTGACTACGAGCAGTACTTC
TRBV30,TRBJ2-7,-,CAWSTGVGSYEQYF,TGTGCCTGGAGTACGGGGGTCGGCTCCTACGAGCAGTACTTC
TRBV5-1,TRBJ1-6,-,CASSLLQGSPLHF,TGCGCCAGCAGCTTGTTACAGGGATCACCCCTCCACTTT
TRBV11-1,TRBJ2-7,-,CASSPAGNRHEQYF,TGTGCCAGCAGCCCCGCCGGGAACAGGCACGAGCAGTACTTC
TRBV10-3,TRBJ2-1,TRBD2,CAISPAGSIHNEQFF,TGTGCCATCAGCCCAGCGGGGTCGATACACAATGAGCAGTTCTTC
TRBV5-6,TRBJ2-1,TRBD1,CASRLDRGPPNEQFF,TGTGCCAGCAGATTAGACAGGGGGCCCCCCAATGAGCAGTTCTTC
TRBV5-1,TRBJ2-3,TRBD1,CASRSGQGTDTQYF,TGCGCCAGCAGATCGGGACAGGGCACAGATACGCAGTATTTT
TRBV10-2,TRBJ1-2,-,CASSLGTGNGYTF,TGCGCCAGCAGCCTAGGTACAGGGAATGGCTACACCTTC
TRBV6-4,TRBJ1-1,-,CASSDRESTEAFF,TGTGCCAGCAGTGACAGGGAATCGACTGAAGCTTTCTTT
TRBV5-1,TRBJ2-7,-,CASSKTGAGVHYEQYF,TGCGCCAGCAGCAAGACCGGGGCTGGGGTGCACTACGAGCAGTACTTC
TRBV12-2,TRBJ2-3,-,CASRARTRRLPTDTQYF,TGTGCAAGTCGCGCCCGGACTCGGCGGCTACCCACAGATACGCAGTATTTT
TRBV5-1,TRBJ2-7,TRBD1,CASSSRSQGTSYEQYF,TGCGCCAGCAGCTCTAGATCACAGGGGACATCCTACGAGCAGTACTTC
TRBV7-2,TRBJ2-7,-,CASSPTLTSYEQYF,TGTGCCAGCAGCCCGACCCTTACCTCCTACGAGCAGTACTTC
TRBV12-5,TRBJ1-5,-,CASGLQLGFGQPQHF,TGTGCTAGTGGTTTGCAGCTCGGGTTCGGGCAGCCCCAGCATTTT
TRBV5-1,TRBJ2-1,TRBD2,CASRPPSRAGGGNEQFF,TGCGCCAGCAGACCGCCGTCGCGAGCGGGGGGAGGGAATGAGCAGTTCTTC
TRBV6-1,TRBJ1-5,-,CASSEWRANQPQHF,TGTGCCAGCAGCGAATGGAGGGCAAATCAGCCCCAGCATTTT
TRBV5-1,TRBJ1-3,-,CASRGHGNTIYF,TGCGCCAGCAGGGGTCACGGAAACACCATATATTTT
TRBV25-1,TRBJ2-7,TRBD1,CASSSGTGVYEQYF,TGTGCCAGCAGCTCCGGGACAGGGGTCTACGAGCAGTACTTC
TRBV27,TRBJ2-7,TRBD2,CASSFSSGESSYEQYF,TGTGCCAGCAGTTTCTCTAGCGGGGAGAGCTCCTACGAGCAGTACTTC
TRBV7-9,TRBJ2-3,TRBD2,CASSSYTSGGTDTQYF,TGTGCCAGCAGCTCCTACACTAGCGGGGGCACAGATACGCAGTATTTT
TRBV15,TRBJ2-1,TRBD2,CATSRGREGSYNEQFF,TGTGCCACCAGCAGGGGGAGGGAGGGGTCATACAATGAGCAGTTCTTC
TRBV6-5,TRBJ1-2,-,CASSYPQGYGYTF,TGTGCCAGCAGTTACCCGCAGGGTTATGGCTACACCTTC
TRBV11-2,TRBJ2-7,-,CASSQTGHPREQYF,TGTGCCAGCAGCCAGACGGGACATCCACGCGAGCAGTACTTC
TRBV11-2,TRBJ2-3,-,CASSLDVPTDTQYF,TGTGCCAGCAGCTTAGACGTCCCCACAGATACGCAGTATTTT
TRBV15,TRBJ1-2,-,CATSSPQGRYTF,TGTGCCACCAGCAGCCCGCAGGGACGCTACACCTTC
TRBV7-7,TRBJ1-1,-,CASSHGPDTEAFF,TGTGCCAGCAGCCATGGGCCGGACACTGAAGCTTTCTTT
TRBV5-8,TRBJ2-7,-,CASSNLGGEQYF,TGTGCCAGCAGCAACCTCGGGGGCGAGCAGTACTTC
TRBV29-1,TRBJ2-7,TRBD1,CSVVPGGYEQYF,TGCAGCGTTGTGCCAGGGGGCTACGAGCAGTACTTC
TRBV12-5,TRBJ2-4,-,CASGLEGWSKNIQYF,TGTGCTAGTGGTTTGGAGGGCTGGTCCAAAAACATTCAGTACTTC